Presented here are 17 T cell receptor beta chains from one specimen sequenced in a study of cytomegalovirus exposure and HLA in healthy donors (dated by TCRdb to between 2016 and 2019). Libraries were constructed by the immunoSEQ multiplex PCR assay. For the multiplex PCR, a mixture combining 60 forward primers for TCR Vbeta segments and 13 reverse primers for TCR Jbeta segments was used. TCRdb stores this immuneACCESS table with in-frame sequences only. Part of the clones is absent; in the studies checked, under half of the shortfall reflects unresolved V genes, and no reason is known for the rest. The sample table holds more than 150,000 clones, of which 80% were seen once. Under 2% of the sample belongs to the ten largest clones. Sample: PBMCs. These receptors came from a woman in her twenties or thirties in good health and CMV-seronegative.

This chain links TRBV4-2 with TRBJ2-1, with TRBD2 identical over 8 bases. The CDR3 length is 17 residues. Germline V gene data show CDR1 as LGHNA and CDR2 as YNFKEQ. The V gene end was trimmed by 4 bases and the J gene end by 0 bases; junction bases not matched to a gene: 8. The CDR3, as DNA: TGTGCCAGCAGCCCCGGCGGGGGGCCCAGCTCCTACAATGAGCAGTTCTTC. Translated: CASSPGGGPSSYNEQFF.

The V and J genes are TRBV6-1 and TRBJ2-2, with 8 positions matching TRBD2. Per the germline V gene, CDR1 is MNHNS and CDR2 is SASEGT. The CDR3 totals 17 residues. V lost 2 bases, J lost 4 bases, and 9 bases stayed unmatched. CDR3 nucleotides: TGTGCCAGCAGTGAATATCCGGTCGGGGGGGGCACCGGGGAGCTGTTTTTT. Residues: CASSEYPVGGGTGELFF.

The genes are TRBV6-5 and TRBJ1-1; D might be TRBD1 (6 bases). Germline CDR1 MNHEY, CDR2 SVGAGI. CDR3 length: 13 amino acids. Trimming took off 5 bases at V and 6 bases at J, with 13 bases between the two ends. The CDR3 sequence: CASSGMDRAEAFF. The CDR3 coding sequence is TGTGCCAGCAGTGGTATGGACAGAGCTGAAGCTTTCTTT.

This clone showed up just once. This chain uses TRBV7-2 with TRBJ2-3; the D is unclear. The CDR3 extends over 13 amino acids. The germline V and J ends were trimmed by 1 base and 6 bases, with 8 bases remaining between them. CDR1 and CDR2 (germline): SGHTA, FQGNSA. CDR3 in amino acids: CASSLVQLDTQYF. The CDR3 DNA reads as TGTGCCAGCAGCTTAGTCCAGTTGGATACGCAGTATTTT.

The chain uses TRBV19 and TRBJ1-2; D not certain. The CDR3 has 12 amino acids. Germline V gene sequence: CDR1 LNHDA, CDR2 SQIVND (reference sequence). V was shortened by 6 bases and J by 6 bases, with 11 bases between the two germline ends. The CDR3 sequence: CASSNPGNGYTF. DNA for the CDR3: TGTGCCAGTAGCAACCCAGGAAATGGCTACACCTTC.

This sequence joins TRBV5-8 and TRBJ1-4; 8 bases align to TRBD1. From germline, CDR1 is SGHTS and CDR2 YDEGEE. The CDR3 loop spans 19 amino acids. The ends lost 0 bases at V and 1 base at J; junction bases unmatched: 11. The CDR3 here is CASSLGTGNTPKTNEKLFF. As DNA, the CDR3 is TGTGCCAGCAGCTTGGGGACAGGGAACACTCCGAAAACTAATGAAAAACTGTTTTTT.

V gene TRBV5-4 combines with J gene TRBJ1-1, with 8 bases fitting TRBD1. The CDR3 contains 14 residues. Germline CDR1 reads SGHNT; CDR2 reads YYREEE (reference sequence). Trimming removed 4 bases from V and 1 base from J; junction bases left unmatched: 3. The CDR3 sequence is CASSQDRENTEAFF. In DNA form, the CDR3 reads TGTGCCAGCAGCCAGGACAGGGAGAACACTGAAGCTTTCTTT.

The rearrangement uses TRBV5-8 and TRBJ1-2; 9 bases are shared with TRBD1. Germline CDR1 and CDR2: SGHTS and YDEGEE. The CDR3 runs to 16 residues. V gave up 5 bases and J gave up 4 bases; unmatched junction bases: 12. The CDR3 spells CASRGYRGQGGYGYTF. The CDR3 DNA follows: TGTGCCAGCAGGGGATACCGGGGACAGGGAGGCTATGGCTACACCTTC.

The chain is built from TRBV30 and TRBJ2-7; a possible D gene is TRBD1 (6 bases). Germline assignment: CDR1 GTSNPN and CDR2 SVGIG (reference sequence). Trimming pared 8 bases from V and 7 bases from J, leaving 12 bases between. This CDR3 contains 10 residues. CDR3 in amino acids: CAGGAKEQYF. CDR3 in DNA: TGTGCCGGGGGCGCTAAGGAGCAGTACTTC.

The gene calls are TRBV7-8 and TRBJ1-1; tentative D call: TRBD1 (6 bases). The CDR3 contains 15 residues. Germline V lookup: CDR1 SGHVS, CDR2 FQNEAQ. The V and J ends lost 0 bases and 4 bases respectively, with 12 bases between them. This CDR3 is CASSLARGGGTEAFF. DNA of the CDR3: TGTGCCAGCAGCTTAGCTCGGGGAGGGGGCACTGAAGCTTTCTTT.

CDR3 protein: CAWRPAGALTEAFF. The CDR3, as DNA: TGTGCCTGGAGGCCCGCGGGGGCGCTGACTGAAGCTTTCTTT. The chain links TRBV30 to TRBJ1-1; the D gene is possibly TRBD1 (6 bases). Per the germline V gene, CDR1 is GTSNPN and CDR2 is SVGIG (reference sequence). The CDR3 spans 14 residues. V was trimmed by 3 bases and J by 5 bases, leaving 16 bases between them.

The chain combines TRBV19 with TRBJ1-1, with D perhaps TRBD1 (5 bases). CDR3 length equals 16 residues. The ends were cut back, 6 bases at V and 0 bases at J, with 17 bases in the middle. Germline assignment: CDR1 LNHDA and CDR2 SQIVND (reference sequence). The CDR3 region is CASSPGWGVMNTEAFF. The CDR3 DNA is TGTGCCAGTAGCCCCGGTTGGGGGGTTATGAACACTGAAGCTTTCTTT.

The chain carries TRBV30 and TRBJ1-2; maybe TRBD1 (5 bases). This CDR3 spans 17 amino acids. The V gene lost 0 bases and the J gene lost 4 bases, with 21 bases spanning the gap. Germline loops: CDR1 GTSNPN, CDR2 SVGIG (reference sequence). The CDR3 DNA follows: TGTGCCTGGAGTGTTTGGGGCGCAGCCGGTCTTGTCTATGGCTACACCTTC. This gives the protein CAWSVWGAAGLVYGYTF.

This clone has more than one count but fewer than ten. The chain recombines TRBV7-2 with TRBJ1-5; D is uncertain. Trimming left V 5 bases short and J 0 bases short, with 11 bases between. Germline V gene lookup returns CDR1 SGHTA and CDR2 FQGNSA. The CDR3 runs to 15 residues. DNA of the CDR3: TGTGCCAGCAGCCTCGCAGGTTATAGCAATCAGCCCCAGCATTTT. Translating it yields CASSLAGYSNQPQHF.

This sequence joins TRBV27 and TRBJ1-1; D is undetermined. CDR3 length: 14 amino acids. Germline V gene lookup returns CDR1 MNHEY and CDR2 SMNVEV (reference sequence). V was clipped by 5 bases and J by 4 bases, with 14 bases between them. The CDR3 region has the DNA TGTGCCAGCAGTATAGGACTAGTGGGCACTGAAGCTTTCTTT. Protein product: CASSIGLVGTEAFF.

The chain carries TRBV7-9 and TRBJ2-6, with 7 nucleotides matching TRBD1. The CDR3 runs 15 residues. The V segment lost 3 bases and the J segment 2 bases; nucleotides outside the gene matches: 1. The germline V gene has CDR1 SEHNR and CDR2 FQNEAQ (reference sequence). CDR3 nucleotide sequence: TGTGCCAGCAGCTTTACAGGGGCTGGGGCCAACGTCCTGACTTTC. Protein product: CASSFTGAGANVLTF.

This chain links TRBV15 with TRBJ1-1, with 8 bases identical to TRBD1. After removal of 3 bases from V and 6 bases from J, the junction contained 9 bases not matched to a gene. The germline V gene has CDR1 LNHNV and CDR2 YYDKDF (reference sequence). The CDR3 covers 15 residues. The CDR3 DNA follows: TGTGCCACCAGCAGCGGGCTTGACAGGGGAGCTGAAGCTTTCTTT. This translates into CATSSGLDRGAEAFF.